This T cell receptor (beta chain) is drawn from a study of T cells after yellow fever vaccination (dated by TCRdb to between 2017 and 2020). Regarding the complete study: The SMART-Seq v4 Ultra Low Input RNA kit was used to prepare libraries from fractions with low cell numbers. The cohort comprised two healthy male donors, one aged 18 to 29 and one aged 30 to 40 years. To follow T-cell clones before and after primary and booster YFV17D yellow fever vaccination, bulk TCR alpha and beta repertoires were sequenced over time. Bulk PBMC replicates and cell subsets were isolated from blood drawn at multiple timepoints before and after both primary and secondary immunization.

Data came from an Illumina NovaSeq 6000. TCR cDNA was synthesized by 5'RACE template switching, which introduced a universal primer site and unique molecular identifiers. Priming for cDNA synthesis came from both the TCR alpha and TCR beta constant segments. Two PCR steps were used to amplify libraries, with sample barcodes and sequencing adapters being added in the second step. Sequencing of libraries was performed on Illumina HiSeq 2500 (2x100 bp) or NovaSeq (2x150 bp). In the authors' own workflow: Reads were demultiplexed and collapsed into UMI consensus sequences with MIGEC, and V(D)J alignment was performed with MiXCR. Vaccine-responding clonotypes were identified with edgeR using replicate PBMC samples, with FDR below 0.01 and a log2 fold change above 5 up to day 15 being required. CD4 or CD8 identity was assigned to each bulk clonotype according to whether the clonotype was present at higher abundance in the sequenced CD4 repertoire or the sequenced CD8 repertoire. The public reads were quality trimmed at Q25 with fastp and then assembled into clones with MiXCR by TCRdb, keeping productive beta chains. For every CDR3 protein sequence, its rows merge into one entry that carries the most common genes and DNA. TCRdb's processing, not the authors' own work, is the source of the V and J calls. The sample table records around 310,000 distinct CDR3 sequences; about 4% of these occur just once. Approximately 24% of the sample is held by the ten biggest clonotypes.

Via the germline V gene (reference sequence), CDR1 is DFQATT and CDR2 SNEGSKA. Taken from cysteine to phenylalanine, the CDR3 has 11 residues. Here the CDR3 DNA is all that survives: 33 bases in frame from base 1. V lost 2 bases and J lost 4 bases; the stretch between them is 5 bases long. Points on this clonotype: The antigen it binds to is not known. A clone one base away is much larger, so this may be a read error.

What the authors observed across the whole study: A small share of clonotypes occurred in both CD4 and CD8 compartments, likely arising from convergent recombination. FACS-sorted repertoires could contain abundant contaminating clonotypes from the bulk population, so computational filtering was required. Most clones expanded after primary vaccination (around 96% of CD4 and around 88% of CD8) were re-detected after the booster, suggesting that broad memory maintenance occurred. Compared with the primary T-cell response, the secondary T-cell response was faster but weaker, reaching its peak on day 5 rather than on day 15. Only a couple of donors were included in the study, so the extent to which the findings can be generalized is limited.

Explained via the paper, the treatment or condition label denotes: live attenuated yellow fever vaccine strain. At each blood-draw timepoint, two biological replicates of bulk PBMCs were collected. A standard Ficoll-Paque protocol was used to isolate PBMCs from peripheral blood. TriZol was used to extract RNA from bulk PBMCs, CD4 and CD8 fractions, and dextramer-positive and dextramer-negative fractions. This receptor was taken from a man younger than 35 who received the YFV17D yellow fever vaccine. This material consisted of PBMCs, taken 5 days after the yellow fever booster vaccination. The rearranged segments are TRBV20-1 and TRBJ1-2; no D gene is confidently identified. The CDR3 is CSARLSYGYTF. Here is the DNA: TGCAGTGCTAGACTTAGCTATGGCTACACCTTC.